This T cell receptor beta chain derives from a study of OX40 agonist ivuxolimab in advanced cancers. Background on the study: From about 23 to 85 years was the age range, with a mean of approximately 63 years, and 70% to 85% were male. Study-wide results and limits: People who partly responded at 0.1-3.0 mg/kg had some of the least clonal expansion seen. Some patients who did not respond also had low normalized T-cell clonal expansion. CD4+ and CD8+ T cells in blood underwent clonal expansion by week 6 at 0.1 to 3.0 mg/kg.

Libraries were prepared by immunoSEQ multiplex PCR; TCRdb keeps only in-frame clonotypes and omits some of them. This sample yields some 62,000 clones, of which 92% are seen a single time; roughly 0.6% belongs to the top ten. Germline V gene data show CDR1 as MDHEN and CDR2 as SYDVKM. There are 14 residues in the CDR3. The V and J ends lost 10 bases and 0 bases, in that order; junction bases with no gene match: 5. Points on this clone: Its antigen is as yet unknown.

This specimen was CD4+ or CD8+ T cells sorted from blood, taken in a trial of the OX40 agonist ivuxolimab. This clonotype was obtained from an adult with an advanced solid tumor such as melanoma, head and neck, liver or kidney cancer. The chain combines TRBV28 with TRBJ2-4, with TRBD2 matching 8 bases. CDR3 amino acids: CATYGGVAKNIQYF. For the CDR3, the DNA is TGTGCCACCTACGGGGGGGTAGCCAAAAACATTCAGTACTTC.